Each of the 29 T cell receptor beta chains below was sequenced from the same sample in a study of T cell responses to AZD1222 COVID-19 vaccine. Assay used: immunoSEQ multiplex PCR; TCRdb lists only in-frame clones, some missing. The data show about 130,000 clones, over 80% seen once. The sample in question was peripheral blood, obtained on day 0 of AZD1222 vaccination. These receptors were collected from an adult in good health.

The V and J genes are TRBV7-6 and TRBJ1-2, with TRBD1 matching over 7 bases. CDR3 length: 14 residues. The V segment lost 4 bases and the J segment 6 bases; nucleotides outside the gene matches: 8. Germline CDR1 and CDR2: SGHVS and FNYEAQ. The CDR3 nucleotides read TGTGCCAGCAGCTCCGGACAGGCTAGGGATGGCTACACCTTC. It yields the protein CASSSGQARDGYTF.

In DNA form, the CDR3 reads TGTGCCAGCAGCGGAGGGGGACCTTCCTCTGGAAACACCATATATTTT. This codes for CASSGGGPSSGNTIYF. The chain employs TRBV7-3 and TRBJ1-3; possible D gene TRBD1, 6 bases. The V gene lost 5 bases and the J gene lost 0 bases, with 14 bases spanning the gap. CDR1 SGHTA and CDR2 FQGTGA come from the germline V gene. There are 16 residues in the CDR3.

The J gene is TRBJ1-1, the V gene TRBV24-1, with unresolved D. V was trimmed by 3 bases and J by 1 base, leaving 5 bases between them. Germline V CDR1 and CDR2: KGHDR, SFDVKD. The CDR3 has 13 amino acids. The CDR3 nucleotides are TGTGCCACCAGTGATAATCGGAACACTGAAGCTTTCTTT. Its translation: CATSDNRNTEAFF.

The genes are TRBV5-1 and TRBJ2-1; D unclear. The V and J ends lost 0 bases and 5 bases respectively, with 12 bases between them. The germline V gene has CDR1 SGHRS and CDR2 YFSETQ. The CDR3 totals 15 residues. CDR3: CASSLAGDDHNEQFF. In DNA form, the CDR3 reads TGCGCCAGCAGCTTGGCCGGAGACGACCACAATGAGCAGTTCTTC.

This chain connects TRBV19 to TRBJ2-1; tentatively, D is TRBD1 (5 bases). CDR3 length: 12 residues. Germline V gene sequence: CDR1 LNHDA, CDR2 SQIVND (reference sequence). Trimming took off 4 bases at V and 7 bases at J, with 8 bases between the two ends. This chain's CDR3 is CASSTSGNEQFF. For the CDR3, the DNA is TGTGCCAGTAGTACCTCAGGGAATGAGCAGTTCTTC.

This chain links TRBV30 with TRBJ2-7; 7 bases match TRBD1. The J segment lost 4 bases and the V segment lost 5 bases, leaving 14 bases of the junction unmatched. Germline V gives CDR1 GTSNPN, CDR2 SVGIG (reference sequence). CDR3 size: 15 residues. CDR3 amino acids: CAWGVGQVRVYEQYF. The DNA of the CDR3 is TGTGCCTGGGGGGTAGGACAGGTTAGGGTTTACGAGCAGTACTTC. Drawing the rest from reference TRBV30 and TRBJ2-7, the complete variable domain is SQTIHQWPATLVQPVGSPLSLECTVEGTSNPNLYWYRQAAGRGLQLLFYSVGIGQISSEVPQNLSASRPQDRQFILSSKKLLLSDSGFYLCAWGVGQVRVYEQYFGPGTRLTVT.

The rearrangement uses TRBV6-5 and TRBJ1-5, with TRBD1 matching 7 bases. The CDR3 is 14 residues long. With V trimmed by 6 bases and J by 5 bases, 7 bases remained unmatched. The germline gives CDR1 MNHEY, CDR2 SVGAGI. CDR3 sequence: CASRPRQGYQPQHF. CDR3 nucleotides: TGTGCCAGCAGGCCCCGACAGGGCTATCAGCCCCAGCATTTT.

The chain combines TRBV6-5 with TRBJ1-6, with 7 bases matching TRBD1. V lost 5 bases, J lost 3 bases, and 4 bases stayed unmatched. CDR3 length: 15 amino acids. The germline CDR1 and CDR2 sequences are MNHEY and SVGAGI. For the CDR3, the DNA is TGTGCCAGCAGTCAGGGACAGAACTATAATTCACCCCTCCACTTT. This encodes CASSQGQNYNSPLHF.

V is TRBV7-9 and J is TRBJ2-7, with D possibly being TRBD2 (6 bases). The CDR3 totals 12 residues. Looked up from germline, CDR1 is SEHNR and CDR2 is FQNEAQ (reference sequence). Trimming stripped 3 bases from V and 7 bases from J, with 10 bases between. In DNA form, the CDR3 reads TGTGCCAGCAGCTTTGGGACTCGTGAGCAGTACTTC. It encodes CASSFGTREQYF.

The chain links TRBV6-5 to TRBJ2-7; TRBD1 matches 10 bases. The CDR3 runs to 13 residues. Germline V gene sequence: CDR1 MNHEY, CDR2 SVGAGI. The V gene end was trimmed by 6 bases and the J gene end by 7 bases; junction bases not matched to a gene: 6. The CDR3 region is CASRGQGRSEQYF. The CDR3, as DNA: TGTGCCAGCAGGGGACAGGGGCGTTCGGAGCAGTACTTC.

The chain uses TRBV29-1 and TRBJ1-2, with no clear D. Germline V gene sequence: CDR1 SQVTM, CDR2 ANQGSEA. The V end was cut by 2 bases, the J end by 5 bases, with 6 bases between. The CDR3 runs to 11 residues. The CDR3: CSVETWYGYTF. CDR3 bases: TGCAGCGTTGAAACGTGGTATGGCTACACCTTC.

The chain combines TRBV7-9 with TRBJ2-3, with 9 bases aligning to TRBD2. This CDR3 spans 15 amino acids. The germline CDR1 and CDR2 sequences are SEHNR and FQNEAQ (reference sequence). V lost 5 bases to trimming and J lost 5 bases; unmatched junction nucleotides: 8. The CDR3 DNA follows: TGTGCCAGCAGCCTCATTAGCGGGGGCGGAGATACGCAGTATTTT. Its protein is CASSLISGGGDTQYF.

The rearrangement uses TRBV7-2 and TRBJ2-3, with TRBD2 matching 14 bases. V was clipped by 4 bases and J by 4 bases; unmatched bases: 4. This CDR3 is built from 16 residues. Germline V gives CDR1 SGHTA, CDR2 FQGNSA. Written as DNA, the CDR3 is TGTGCCAGCAGCTCTAGACTAGCGGGGGGGGCAGATACGCAGTATTTT. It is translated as CASSSRLAGGADTQYF.

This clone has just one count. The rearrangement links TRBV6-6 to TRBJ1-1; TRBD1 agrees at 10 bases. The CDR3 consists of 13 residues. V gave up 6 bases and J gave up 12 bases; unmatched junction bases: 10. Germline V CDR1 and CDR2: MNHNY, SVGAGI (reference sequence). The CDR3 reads CASRTDRGDFPFF. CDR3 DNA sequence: TGTGCCAGCAGAACGGACAGGGGGGATTTCCCTTTCTTT.

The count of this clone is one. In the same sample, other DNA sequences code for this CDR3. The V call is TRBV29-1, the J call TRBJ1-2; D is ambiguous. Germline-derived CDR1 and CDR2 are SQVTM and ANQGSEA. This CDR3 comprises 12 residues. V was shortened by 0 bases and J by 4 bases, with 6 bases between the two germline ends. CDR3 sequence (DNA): TGCAGCGTTGAAGATCGAGGCTATGGCTACACCTTC. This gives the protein CSVEDRGYGYTF.

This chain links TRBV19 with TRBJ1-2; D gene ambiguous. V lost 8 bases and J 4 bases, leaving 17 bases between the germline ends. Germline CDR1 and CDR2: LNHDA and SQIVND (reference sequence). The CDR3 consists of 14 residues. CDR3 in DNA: TGTGCCAGTCGCGACTCCCCGGAGCCCTATGGCTACACCTTC. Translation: CASRDSPEPYGYTF.

The CDR3 loop reads CASSYSRTGKFGEQYF. CDR3 nucleotides: TGTGCCAGCAGTTACTCTCGGACAGGGAAGTTCGGCGAGCAGTACTTC. This chain joins TRBV6-5 and TRBJ2-7, with 8 bases that match TRBD1. In germline, CDR1 is MNHEY, CDR2 SVGAGI. The CDR3 runs to 16 residues. The J segment lost 6 bases and the V segment lost 0 bases, leaving 10 bases of the junction unmatched.

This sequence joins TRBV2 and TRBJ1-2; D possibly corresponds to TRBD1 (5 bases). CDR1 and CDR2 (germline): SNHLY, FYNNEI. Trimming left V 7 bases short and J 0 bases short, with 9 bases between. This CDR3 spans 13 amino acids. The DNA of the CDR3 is TGTGCCAGCAAGACAGATTCTAACTATGGCTACACCTTC. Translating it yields CASKTDSNYGYTF. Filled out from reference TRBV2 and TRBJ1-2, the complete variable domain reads EPEVTQTPSHQVTQMGQEVILRCVPISNHLYFYWYRQILGQKVEFLVSFYNNEISEKSEIFDDQFSVERPDGSNFTLKIRSTKLEDSAMYFCASKTDSNYGYTFGSGTRLTVV.

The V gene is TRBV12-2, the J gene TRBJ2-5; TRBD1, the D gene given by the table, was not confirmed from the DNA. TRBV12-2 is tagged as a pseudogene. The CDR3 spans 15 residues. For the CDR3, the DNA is TGTGCAAGTTCCTCCACCCCCGCAGGGCAAGAGACCCAGTACTTC. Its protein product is CASSSTPAGQETQYF.

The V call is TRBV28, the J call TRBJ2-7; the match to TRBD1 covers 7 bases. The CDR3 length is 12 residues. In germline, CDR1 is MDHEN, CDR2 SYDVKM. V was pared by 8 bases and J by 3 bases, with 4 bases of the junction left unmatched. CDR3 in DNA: TGTGCCAGCGTACGACAGGGCTACGAGCAGTACTTC. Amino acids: CASVRQGYEQYF.

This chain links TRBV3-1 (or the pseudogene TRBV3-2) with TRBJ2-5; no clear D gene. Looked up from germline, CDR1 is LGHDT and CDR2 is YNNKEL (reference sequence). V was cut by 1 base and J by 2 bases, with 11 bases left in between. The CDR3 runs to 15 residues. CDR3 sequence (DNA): TGTGCCAGCAGCCAAGGATCCGGAATTCAAGAGACCCAGTACTTC. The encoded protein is CASSQGSGIQETQYF.

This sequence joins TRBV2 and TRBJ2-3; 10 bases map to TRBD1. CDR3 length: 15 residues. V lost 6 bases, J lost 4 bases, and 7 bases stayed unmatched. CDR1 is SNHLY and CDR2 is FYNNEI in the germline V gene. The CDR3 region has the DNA TGTGCCAGCAGCGTAGAGACAGGGGGCCCAGATACGCAGTATTTT. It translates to CASSVETGGPDTQYF.

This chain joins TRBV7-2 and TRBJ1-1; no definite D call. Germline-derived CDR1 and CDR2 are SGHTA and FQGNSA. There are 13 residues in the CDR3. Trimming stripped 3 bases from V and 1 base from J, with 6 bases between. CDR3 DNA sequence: TGTGCCAGCAGCTTGTACGGGAACACTGAAGCTTTCTTT. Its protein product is CASSLYGNTEAFF.

The CDR3 loop is CASSPFKGADNEKLFF. The CDR3 bases are TGTGCCAGCTCACCCTTTAAGGGGGCAGATAATGAAAAACTGTTTTTT. This chain connects TRBV18 to TRBJ1-4; 7 bases are shared with TRBD1. The CDR3 totals 16 residues. CDR1 and CDR2 (germline): KGHSH, LQKENI. The V segment lost 3 bases and the J segment 4 bases; nucleotides outside the gene matches: 8.

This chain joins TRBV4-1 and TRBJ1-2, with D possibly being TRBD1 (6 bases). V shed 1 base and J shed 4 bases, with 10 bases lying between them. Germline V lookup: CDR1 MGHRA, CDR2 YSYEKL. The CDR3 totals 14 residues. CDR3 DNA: TGCGCCAGCAGCCAAGCAGGGGACGGCTATGGCTACACCTTC. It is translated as CASSQAGDGYGYTF.

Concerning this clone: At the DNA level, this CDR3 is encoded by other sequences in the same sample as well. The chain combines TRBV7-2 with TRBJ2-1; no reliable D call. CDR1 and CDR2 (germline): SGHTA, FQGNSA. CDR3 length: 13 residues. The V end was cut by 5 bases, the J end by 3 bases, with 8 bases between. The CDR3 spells CASSLAVYNEQFF. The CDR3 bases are TGTGCCAGCAGCCTGGCGGTCTACAATGAGCAGTTCTTC.

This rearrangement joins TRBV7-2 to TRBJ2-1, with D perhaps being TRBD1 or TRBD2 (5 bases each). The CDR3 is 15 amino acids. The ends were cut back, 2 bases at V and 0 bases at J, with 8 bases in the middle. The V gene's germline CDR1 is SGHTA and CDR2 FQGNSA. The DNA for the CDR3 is TGTGCCAGCAGCTTATGGGGGAGCTCCTACAATGAGCAGTTCTTC. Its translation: CASSLWGSSYNEQFF. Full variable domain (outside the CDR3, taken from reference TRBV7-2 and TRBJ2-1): GAGVSQSPSNKVTEKGKDVELRCDPISGHTALYWYRQSLGQGLEFLIYFQGNSAPDKSGLPSDRFSAERTGGSVSTLTIQRTQQEDSAVYLCASSLWGSSYNEQFFGPGTRLTVL.

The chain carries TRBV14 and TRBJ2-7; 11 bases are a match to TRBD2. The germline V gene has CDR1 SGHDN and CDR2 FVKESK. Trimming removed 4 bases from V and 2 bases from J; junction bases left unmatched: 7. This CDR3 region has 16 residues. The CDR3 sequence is CASSLLGLADTYEQYF. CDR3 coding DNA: TGTGCCAGCAGCCTACTGGGACTAGCGGATACCTACGAGCAGTACTTC.

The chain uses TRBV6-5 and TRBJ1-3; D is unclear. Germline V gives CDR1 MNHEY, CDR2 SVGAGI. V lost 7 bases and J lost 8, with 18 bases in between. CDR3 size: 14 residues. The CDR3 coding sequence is TGTGCCAGCAAAGTGGAATCCGGGAGAGACACCATATATTTT. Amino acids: CASKVESGRDTIYF.